One and the same sample provided the 12 T cell receptor beta chains below, sequenced in a study of T cell repertoires in cytomegalovirus infection. Their antigens remain unidentified. TCRdb re-called the reads through MiXCR, storing one row per CDR3 protein. The repertoire includes approximately 470,000 distinct CDR3 sequences, roughly 46% of them detected once, and 40% to 50% sits in the top ten. The material sequenced was cultured PBMCs, taken from culture after CMV antigen stimulation. These receptors all come from a human donor in good health (CMV status not recorded). Some clones in this sample may be carry-over from other donors' samples.

This clonotype was observed at least ten times. The genes are TRBV7-2 and TRBJ2-7; 9 positions match TRBD1. The CDR3 contains 15 residues. The germline gives CDR1 SGHTA, CDR2 FQGNSA. V was clipped by 4 bases and J by 4 bases; unmatched bases: 8. DNA for the CDR3: TGTGCCAGCAGCTCTGCCGGGACAGGGACTTACGAGCAGTACTTC. Translating it yields CASSSAGTGTYEQYF. Drawing the rest from reference TRBV7-2 and TRBJ2-7, the complete variable domain is GAGVSQSPSNKVTEKGKDVELRCDPISGHTALYWYRQSLGQGLEFLIYFQGNSAPDKSGLPSDRFSAERTGGSVSTLTIQRTQQEDSAVYLCASSSAGTGTYEQYFGPGTRLTVT.

V is TRBV2 and J is TRBJ2-2, with TRBD1 matching over 7 bases. The junction had 1 base not matched to a gene; V was cut back by 6 bases and J by 0 bases. Germline CDR1 SNHLY, CDR2 FYNNEI. The CDR3 is 14 residues long. The CDR3 protein is CASSDRANTGELFF. Written as DNA, the CDR3 is TGTGCCAGCAGCGACAGGGCGAACACCGGGGAGCTGTTTTTT.

This clonotype was counted between two and nine times. The chain couples TRBV7-9 to TRBJ1-4; D perhaps matches TRBD1 (5 bases). CDR1 and CDR2 (germline): SEHNR, FQNEAQ (reference sequence). This CDR3 has 17 amino acids. V gave up 4 bases and J gave up 6 bases, with 21 bases separating them. CDR3 DNA sequence: TGTGCCAGCAGCTCCTCCTGGGACGGGTATTCGGATGAAAAACTGTTTTTT. Its translation is CASSSSWDGYSDEKLFF.

V and J are TRBV12-3 or TRBV12-4 and TRBJ2-3, with TRBD1 identical over 7 bases. Trimming cost V 8 bases and J 3 bases; bases outside gene matches: 8. The CDR3 is 14 amino acids. The CDR3 bases are TGTGCCAGCCAAAGGGGGCTAGGGACAGATACGCAGTATTTT. Translating it yields CASQRGLGTDTQYF.

The chain links TRBV27 to TRBJ2-2; D remains unclear. The germline gives CDR1 MNHEY, CDR2 SMNVEV (reference sequence). Trimming removed 7 bases from V and 6 bases from J, with 12 bases in between. CDR3 length equals 13 residues. The CDR3 nucleotides are TGTGCCAGCAACGCCCAACCGGCCGGGGAGCTGTTTTTT. Encoded protein: CASNAQPAGELFF.

This clonotype was observed many times. J is TRBJ1-1 and V is TRBV7-2; 8 nucleotides match TRBD1. CDR3 length equals 15 residues. V dropped 5 bases and J dropped 5; count of bases not matched to a gene: 10. CDR1 is SGHTA, CDR2 FQGNSA, per germline. The CDR3: CASSPGPYRGTEAFF. The CDR3 bases are TGTGCCAGCAGCCCCGGGCCATACAGGGGGACTGAAGCTTTCTTT.

CDR3 sequence (DNA): TGTGCCAGCAGCCAACGTAGGCGGCCAGCCGGCTACGAGCAGTACTTC. This gives the protein CASSQRRRPAGYEQYF. The chain employs TRBV7-8 and TRBJ2-7; D unresolved. This CDR3 has 16 amino acids. Looked up from germline, CDR1 is SGHVS and CDR2 is FQNEAQ. V lost 5 bases to trimming and J lost 3 bases, with 20 bases between them.

V is TRBV7-8 and J is TRBJ2-1, with 9 bases aligning to TRBD2. From germline, CDR1 is SGHVS and CDR2 FQNEAQ. V lost 5 bases to trimming and J lost 4 bases; unmatched junction nucleotides: 6. The CDR3 has 15 residues. CDR3 DNA: TGTGCCAGCAGCACCCGGACTAGCGTATACAATGAGCAGTTCTTC. Amino acids: CASSTRTSVYNEQFF. Based on the CDR3 plus reference TRBV7-8 and TRBJ2-1, the full variable domain is GAGVSQSPRYKVAKRGQDVALRCDPISGHVSLFWYQQALGQGPEFLTYFQNEAQLDKSGLPSDRFFAERPEGSVSTLKIQRTQQEDSAVYLCASSTRTSVYNEQFFGPGTRLTVL.

The chain employs TRBV20-1 and TRBJ2-7; the match to TRBD1 covers 8 bases. This CDR3 has 13 residues. The ends lost 3 bases at V and 2 bases at J; junction bases unmatched: 3. In germline, CDR1 is DFQATT, CDR2 SNEGSKA (reference sequence). The CDR3 coding sequence is TGCAGTGCTAGTAACAGGGGGACCTACGAGCAGTACTTC. It codes for CSASNRGTYEQYF.

This clonotype was observed a handful of times. The rearrangement uses TRBV6-6 and TRBJ1-6, with 8 bases lining up with TRBD1. The V gene end was trimmed by 6 bases and the J gene end by 9 bases; junction bases not matched to a gene: 7. Germline CDR1 reads MNHNY; CDR2 reads SVGAGI (reference sequence). The length of the CDR3 is 14 residues. CDR3 nucleotides: TGTGCCAGCAGAACAGGGGGAAATCCTTCACCCCTCCACTTT. Its translation is CASRTGGNPSPLHF.

The J gene is TRBJ2-7, the V gene TRBV7-2; TRBD2 matches 8 bases. Trimming removed 5 bases from V and 0 bases from J; junction bases left unmatched: 6. Germline values: CDR1 SGHTA, CDR2 FQGNSA. CDR3 length equals 15 residues. CDR3 loop: CASSPGRGASYEQYF. The CDR3 coding sequence is TGTGCCAGCAGCCCCGGGAGGGGGGCCTCCTACGAGCAGTACTTC. Full variable domain (outside the CDR3, taken from reference TRBV7-2 and TRBJ2-7): GAGVSQSPSNKVTEKGKDVELRCDPISGHTALYWYRQSLGQGLEFLIYFQGNSAPDKSGLPSDRFSAERTGGSVSTLTIQRTQQEDSAVYLCASSPGRGASYEQYFGPGTRLTVT.

Only a few counts were recorded for this clonotype. V is TRBV2 and J is TRBJ2-1; tentatively, D is TRBD1 or TRBD2 (5 bases each). CDR1 and CDR2 from the germline V gene are SNHLY and FYNNEI. Trimming cost V 3 bases and J 4 bases, with 13 bases left between them. This CDR3 comprises 15 residues. The CDR3 nucleotides are TGTGCCAGCAGTGAGCGGCAGGGACGATACAATGAGCAGTTCTTC. It encodes CASSERQGRYNEQFF.